Given below is one T cell receptor (beta chain) in context. Its antigen is not known. The junction departs from germline at one end; a sequencing error may be responsible. The CDR3 covers 11 residues. Germline V gene sequence: CDR1 SEHNR, CDR2 FQNEAQ (reference sequence). Profiling relied on immunoSEQ multiplex PCR, and the TCRdb table lists in-frame clones only, not all of them. This sample carries around 150,000 clones, about 95% of them seen once, and the ten largest clones take 0.95% to 1.5%. This specimen comes from a study of T cell responses to AZD1222 COVID-19 vaccine. Study-level results: Breadth and depth of Spike-specific TCRs rose after two AZD1222 doses. Spike as a whole was targeted by vaccine-associated CD4 TCRs, dominant at 160-218 and 743-854.

Source: peripheral blood, taken on day 0 of AZD1222 vaccination. The sequence derives from an adult in good health. The chain has TRBV7-9 and TRBJ2-2; D unresolved. CDR3 sequence reads: CASTLTRELFF. The CDR3 bases are TGTGCCAGCACCCTCACCAGGGAGCTGTTTTTT. Together with reference TRBV7-9 and TRBJ2-2, the CDR3 gives the full variable domain: DTGVSQNPRHKITKRGQNVTFRCDPISEHNRLYWYRQTLGQGPEFLTYFQNEAQLEKSRLLSDRFSAERPKGSFSTLEIQRTEQGDSAMYLCASTLTRELFFGEGSRLTVL.